This T cell receptor (beta chain) comes out of a study of identical twins. Points from the study as a whole: Sequences that were beta out-of-frame showed weaker excess twin sharing. Alpha sequences that were out-of-frame and twin-shared showed an excess of low generation probability.

A universal primer site was created by template switching, with the cDNA bearing unique molecular identifiers. In TCRdb, the 5' RACE reads were re-called with MiXCR into one record per CDR3 protein. The table has 400,000 to 500,000 distinct CDR3 sequences, over 11% seen once. CDR3 length: 14 amino acids. CDR1 is DFQATT, CDR2 SNEGSKA, per germline (reference sequence). V shed 6 bases and J shed 2 bases, with 16 bases lying between them. On this clonotype itself: Its target is not known.

The same data also contributed to another study, on yellow fever vaccine responses in identical twins.

The TCR sequence derives from a young woman in good health. Sequencing used CD4+ T cells sorted from blood. The chain has TRBV20-1 and TRBJ2-5, with a possible D match to TRBD2 (5 bases). For the CDR3, the DNA is TGCAGTGCCCCCCAAGCGGTCCAACAAGAGACCCAGTACTTC. This gives the protein CSAPQAVQQETQYF.